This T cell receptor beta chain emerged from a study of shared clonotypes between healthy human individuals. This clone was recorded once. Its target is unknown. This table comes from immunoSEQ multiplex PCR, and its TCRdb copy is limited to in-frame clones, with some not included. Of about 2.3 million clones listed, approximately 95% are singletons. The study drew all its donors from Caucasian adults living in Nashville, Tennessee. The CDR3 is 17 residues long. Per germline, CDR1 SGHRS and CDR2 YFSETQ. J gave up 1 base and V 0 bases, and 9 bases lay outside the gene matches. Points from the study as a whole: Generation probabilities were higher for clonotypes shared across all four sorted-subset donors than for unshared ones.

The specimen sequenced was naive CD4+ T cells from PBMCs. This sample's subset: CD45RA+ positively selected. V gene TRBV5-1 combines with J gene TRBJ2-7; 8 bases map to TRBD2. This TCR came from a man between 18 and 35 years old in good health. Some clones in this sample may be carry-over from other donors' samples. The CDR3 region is CASSLGLGLGTSYEQYF. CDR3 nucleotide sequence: TGCGCCAGCAGCTTGGGTCTGGGACTAGGAACTTCCTACGAGCAGTACTTC.